The 5 T cell receptor beta chains listed next were all sequenced from one sample in a study of blood T cell repertoires in COVID-19. Using immunoSEQ multiplex PCR, the repertoire was profiled, and TCRdb retains in-frame clones only, with some absent. This table has around 76,000 clones, roughly 76% appearing once. Sequenced: peripheral blood. These receptors all stem from a woman older than 75 with active or convalescent COVID-19.

This clone was detected only once. In DNA, the CDR3 is TGTGCCACCAGCAGAGGTTTCGGCGGCACTGAAGCTTTCTTT. This codes for CATSRGFGGTEAFF. The V call is TRBV15, the J call TRBJ1-1; D is ambiguous. The CDR3 length is 14 residues. Per germline, CDR1 LNHNV and CDR2 YYDKDF (reference sequence). The V end lost 1 base, the J end lost 4 bases, and 10 bases lay between the germline ends.

This clone was seen a handful of times. The J gene is TRBJ1-1, the V gene TRBV6-5, with TRBD1 matching over 7 bases. With 6 bases clipped from V and 8 bases from J, the junction kept 9 bases outside the gene matches. The CDR3 runs to 13 residues. CDR1 is MNHEY and CDR2 is SVGAGI in the germline V gene. CDR3 amino acids: CASRGDRAAEAFF. CDR3 nucleotide sequence: TGTGCCAGCAGAGGCGACAGGGCGGCGGAAGCTTTCTTT.

The rearrangement uses TRBV11-2 and TRBJ1-4, with D unclear. The length of the CDR3 is 14 residues. Germline V gene lookup returns CDR1 SGHAT and CDR2 FQNNGV. V gave up 0 bases and J gave up 7 bases, with 9 bases separating them. This chain's CDR3 is CASSLDRGGEKLFF. In DNA form, the CDR3 reads TGTGCCAGCAGCTTAGATCGGGGTGGTGAAAAACTGTTTTTT.

The rearrangement uses TRBV4-3 and TRBJ1-1, with 7 bases fitting TRBD1. The junction had 9 bases not matched to a gene; V was cut back by 4 bases and J by 4 bases. The CDR3 runs to 15 residues. Germline assignment: CDR1 LGHNA and CDR2 YSLEER. The CDR3 DNA reads TGCGCCAGCAGCCTCCGGACAGGCGCTACCACTGAAGCTTTCTTT. Residues: CASSLRTGATTEAFF.

The chain couples TRBV14 to TRBJ2-3; TRBD1 agrees at 7 bases. This CDR3 spans 16 amino acids. V shed 4 bases, J shed 3 bases, and the junction held 10 bases outside the gene matches. Germline V gene data show CDR1 as SGHDN and CDR2 as FVKESK. CDR3 DNA: TGTGCCAGCAGCCCGCGAACAGGGGAAGGAACAGATACGCAGTATTTT. Translated, it gives CASSPRTGEGTDTQYF.